This T cell receptor beta chain was identified in a study of OX40 agonist ivuxolimab in advanced cancers. General study findings and limits: At 0.1 to 3.0 mg/kg and by week 6, clonal expansion occurred in CD4+ and CD8+ blood T cells. In the 0.1-3.0 mg/kg groups, partial responders showed among the lowest expansion.

Profiled with immunoSEQ multiplex PCR; TCRdb holds only in-frame clones, not every one. The sample shows 20,000 or so clones, over 70% of them seen only once. On this clone itself: The antigen is not known.

CDR1 and CDR2 from the germline V gene are MDHEN and SYDVKM. With 5 bases removed from V and 4 bases from J, the gap between germline ends came to 17 bases. CDR3 size: 15 residues. The timepoints at which blood was sampled were baseline, cycle 4 day 1, and cycle 7 day 1. The TCR comes from an adult with an advanced solid tumor such as melanoma, head and neck, liver or kidney cancer. The genes are TRBV28 and TRBJ2-5, with a tentative D call TRBD2 (7 bases). The starting material was CD4+ or CD8+ T cells sorted from blood, obtained in a trial of the OX40 agonist ivuxolimab. CDR3 sequence: CASSGLGGVLETQYF. The CDR3 DNA is TGTGCCAGCAGTGGACTAGGGGGTGTTCTAGAGACCCAGTACTTC.